A selection of T cell receptor beta chains follows, all from one sample in a study of T cells in Graves' hyperthyroidism and ophthalmopathy. TCRdb called the multiplex PCR reads again in MiXCR, with one record for every CDR3 protein. This sample has over 150,000 distinct CDR3 sequences; about a sixth occur once, and the top ten carry more than 50%. Sequenced: blood. These receptors came from a woman between 50 and 59 years old with Graves' hyperthyroidism. Each CDR3 is given with its conserved first and last residue. A D gene is named only where the DNA matches it firmly. Clone sizes are given selectively: once, few, many, or a class where the clone is expanded.

TRBD1 TRBJ1-2 - 12 TRBV20-1 CSAPTGNYGYTF TGCAGTGCTCCGACAGGGAACTATGGCTACACCTTC
TRBD2 TRBJ2-7 many 15 TRBV28 CASSLLAGGPWEQYF TGTGCCAGCAGCCTACTAGCGGGAGGGCCATGGGAGCAGTACTTC
- TRBJ2-7 many 16 TRBV20-1 CSARDLLSGAEYEQYF TGCAGTGCTAGAGATCTCCTCTCGGGGGCCGAGTACGAGCAGTACTTC
- TRBJ2-4 - 16 TRBV11-3 CASSREVGTAKNIQYF TGTGCCAGCAGTCGAGAGGTGGGCACAGCCAAAAACATTCAGTACTTC
- TRBJ2-1 many 15 TRBV7-9 CASSLSRTSLNEQFF TGTGCCAGCAGCTTATCGCGAACTAGCCTCAATGAGCAGTTCTTC
TRBD1 TRBJ2-2 - 15 TRBV18 CASSPGQGGTGELFF TGTGCCAGCTCTCCGGGACAGGGAGGCACCGGGGAGCTGTTTTTT
TRBD1 TRBJ1-2 - 17 TRBV14 CASSATDGGQTNYGYTF TGTGCCAGCAGCGCGACGGACGGGGGACAGACTAACTATGGCTACACCTTC
TRBD1 TRBJ2-4 many 16 TRBV12-3/TRBV12-4 CASTEDRGHVKNIQYF TGTGCCAGCACCGAGGACAGGGGACATGTTAAAAACATTCAGTACTTC
TRBD1 TRBJ1-2 - 15 TRBV3-1 CASSPRGTGGPGYTF TGTGCCAGCAGCCCCAGGGGGACAGGGGGTCCTGGCTACACCTTC
- TRBJ2-7 many 13 TRBV7-3 CASSLGPRDEQYF TGTGCCAGCAGCTTAGGCCCCCGTGACGAGCAGTACTTC